The rows below give T cell receptor beta chains drawn from one sample of a study of blood T cell repertoires in COVID-19. The data were produced by immunoSEQ multiplex PCR, yet TCRdb's version contains in-frame clones alone and is incomplete. This sample has approximately 450,000 clones, with 75% to 90% found just once. The sequencing sample was made of PBMCs or T cells enriched from blood (not recorded which). The receptors shown here come from a young man who had recovered from COVID-19. Both conserved end residues are part of each CDR3. The order of the fields is J gene, V gene, CDR3 protein.

TRBJ1-1,TRBV4-1,CASSQSSEAFF
TRBJ2-7,TRBV28,CASSWERLAGTYEQYF
TRBJ2-3,TRBV6-5,CASSVTSGRPGYF
TRBJ2-1,TRBV24-1,CATSDPLAGYNEQFF
TRBJ2-3,TRBV5-1,CASSLQGRPGTDTQYF
TRBJ2-7,TRBV15,CATSRGPGLEYEQYF
TRBJ1-1,TRBV29-1,CSVGRDRGEAFF
TRBJ2-4,TRBV6-2/TRBV6-3,CASSYGSGVAKNIQYF
TRBJ1-1,TRBV4-1,CASSQVQDLNTEAFF
TRBJ1-3,TRBV20-1,CSASRGEAGNTIYF
TRBJ1-1,TRBV5-5,CASSRPGQWSTEAFF
TRBJ2-3,TRBV5-1,CASSLTHDSGSTQYF
TRBJ2-7,TRBV7-9,CATPSRGLAGDPSWEQYF
TRBJ1-6,TRBV2,CASARATGQVNSPLHF
TRBJ2-2,TRBV5-5,CASSFARTGELFF
TRBJ2-7,TRBV29-1,CSVARTSDSLEQYF
TRBJ2-1,TRBV13,CASSPSSGRRNEQFF
TRBJ2-1,TRBV15,CATSRDRGGEQFF
TRBJ1-4,TRBV19,CASSFRTATNEKLFF
TRBJ1-1,TRBV13,CASSLRVHNTEAFF
TRBJ2-1,TRBV11-3,CASSLAGQAGGNEQFF
TRBJ2-3,TRBV7-9,CASSLFAGALSTDTQYF
TRBJ1-1,TRBV6-4,CASSDREGMRAFF
TRBJ1-5,TRBV30,CAWSLDRDQPQHF
TRBJ1-1,TRBV5-1,CASGRGENTEAFF
TRBJ1-2,TRBV27,CASSLWAGGSYGYTF
TRBJ2-2,TRBV25-1,CASSEGQRLAGELFF
TRBJ1-1,TRBV28,CASSFLTGTNTEAFF
TRBJ1-4,TRBV30,CAWTGKLFF
TRBJ2-1,TRBV11-2,CASRGLAGSNEQFF
TRBJ2-1,TRBV6-1,CASSGRGAASYNEQFF
TRBJ1-5,TRBV7-8,CASNPSPVGQPQHF
TRBJ2-7,TRBV6-1,CASSDGLASYEQYF